The T cell receptor beta chain described here comes from a study of Tregs in tolerant kidney transplant recipients. Clones were read by immunoSEQ multiplex PCR, and TCRdb kept only the in-frame ones, dropping some. The sample shows fewer than 35,000 clones, and about 7.6% sits with its ten largest clones. Study outcomes and limitations: Donor-specific Treg expansion exceeded global Treg expansion in tolerant patients, suggesting antigen drive.

A remark on this clone: Its specificity is unknown. The read stops 3 residues short of the end of the CDR3; the missing end is completed from the germline J gene.

Per the germline V gene, CDR1 is MNHNS and CDR2 is SASEGT. The CDR3 sequence is 15 residues long. V shed 1 base and J shed 3 bases, with 13 bases lying between them. The rearrangement joins TRBV6-1 to TRBJ2-7, with a possible D match to TRBD1 (5 bases). The TCR was taken from a human donor who received a combined kidney and bone marrow transplant. This sample comprised CD8+ T cells from blood, obtained before the transplant. The DNA read from the CDR3 is TGTGCCAGCAGTGAAGGAGGTTTCCAGGGCTACGAG. Translating it yields CASSEGGFQGYE. From start to end, the CDR3 is CASSEGGFQGYEQYF.